This TCR beta chain was captured in a study of cytomegalovirus exposure and HLA in healthy donors. PCR primers comprised 60 Vbeta and 13 Jbeta primers. Clones were read by immunoSEQ multiplex PCR, and TCRdb kept only the in-frame ones, dropping some. Here the sample spans around 200,000 clones, roughly four fifths being singletons. Per the germline V gene, CDR1 is MGHRA and CDR2 is YSYEKL. The CDR3 length is 17 residues. With 5 bases clipped from V and 8 bases from J, the junction kept 17 bases outside the gene matches. This TCR came from a woman in her forties or fifties in good health and CMV-seropositive. Sequencing was done on a sample of PBMCs. The chain couples TRBV4-1 to TRBJ2-1, with 8 positions matching TRBD2. CDR3 sequence (DNA): TGCGCCAGCAGCGGTCGGGGGGGGCGTAAGTTACTCGATGAGCAGTTCTTC. Translating gives CASSGRGGRKLLDEQFF.